The 16 T cell receptor beta chains below were found in one sample sequenced in a study of graft-versus-host responses after intestinal transplantation. The repertoire was sequenced with immunoSEQ multiplex PCR; TCRdb's copy has only in-frame clones and lacks some. The profile shows about 110,000 clones, roughly 92% of them singletons. No antigens are known for them. The sequencing here drew on unstimulated CD4+ T cells sorted from spleen or lymph node cells, taken before transplant. All receptors come from a human donor who was the organ donor for an intestinal transplant.

J is TRBJ2-7 and V is TRBV2, with a possible D match to TRBD1 (6 bases). There are 15 residues in the CDR3. V dropped 6 bases and J dropped 0 bases, with 15 bases sitting between them. CDR1 is SNHLY, CDR2 FYNNEI, per germline. CDR3: CASSVGQLPSYEQYF. CDR3 DNA: TGTGCCAGCAGCGTAGGACAGCTGCCCTCCTACGAGCAGTACTTC.

The rearrangement joins TRBV28 to TRBJ1-6, with 7 bases fitting TRBD1. With V trimmed by 2 bases and J by 9 bases, 4 bases remained unmatched. This CDR3 is built from 14 residues. Germline CDR1 and CDR2: MDHEN and SYDVKM. The CDR3, as DNA: TGTGCCAGCAGTTTAATACAGGGGAGTTCACCCCTCCACTTT. Translating gives CASSLIQGSSPLHF.

The V gene is TRBV28, the J gene TRBJ1-5, with TRBD1 as a possible D gene (5 bases). The germline CDR1 and CDR2 sequences are MDHEN and SYDVKM. Trimming cost V 6 bases and J 1 base, with 25 bases left between them. The CDR3 sequence is 19 residues long. This CDR3 is CASSRRVVIRRGSNQPQHF. DNA of the CDR3: TGTGCCAGCAGCCGCAGGGTAGTTATCCGGCGAGGAAGCAATCAGCCCCAGCATTTT.

The V call is TRBV28, the J call TRBJ2-7; D might be TRBD1 (6 bases). The CDR3 is 14 amino acids. Germline V lookup: CDR1 MDHEN, CDR2 SYDVKM. The V gene lost 7 bases and the J gene lost 0 bases, with 13 bases spanning the gap. CDR3 region: CASKGRDNSYEQYF. The CDR3 coding sequence is TGTGCCAGCAAAGGCCGGGACAACTCCTACGAGCAGTACTTC.

The chain links TRBV6-5 to TRBJ1-5; a possible D gene is TRBD1 (6 bases). Germline CDR1 is MNHEY and CDR2 is SVGAGI. The CDR3 contains 15 residues. Trimming took off 9 bases at V and 6 bases at J, with 21 bases between the two ends. CDR3: CASMRGQTNTQPQHF. DNA of the CDR3: TGTGCCAGTATGCGAGGACAGACGAACACTCAGCCCCAGCATTTT.

In DNA, the CDR3 is TGTGCCAGCAGCTTCACGGACCCCACAGATACGCAGTATTTT. It encodes CASSFTDPTDTQYF. The V call is TRBV11-2, the J call TRBJ2-3; no clear D gene. CDR3 size: 14 residues. With 3 bases removed from V and 2 bases from J, the gap between germline ends came to 9 bases. The V gene's germline CDR1 is SGHAT and CDR2 FQNNGV.

The chain has TRBV6-1 and TRBJ1-4, with 9 bases aligning to TRBD1. The CDR3 sequence is 15 residues long. The germline CDR1 and CDR2 sequences are MNHNS and SASEGT. V lost 5 bases and J lost 2; bases outside the gene matches: 3. The CDR3 loop reads CASSRGTGTNEKLFF. CDR3 DNA sequence: TGTGCCAGCAGTCGAGGGACAGGGACTAATGAAAAACTGTTTTTT.

The chain combines TRBV28 with TRBJ2-5; 13 positions match TRBD2. Per the germline V gene, CDR1 is MDHEN and CDR2 is SYDVKM. V trimming: 5 bases; J trimming: 5 bases; junction bases outside the gene matches: 8. The CDR3 totals 16 residues. CDR3 residues: CASSMRTSGSGETQYF. The DNA of the CDR3 is TGTGCCAGCAGTATGCGGACTAGCGGGAGCGGTGAGACCCAGTACTTC.

The rearrangement joins TRBV11-2 to TRBJ2-3; a possible D gene is TRBD2 (5 bases). CDR1 is SGHAT and CDR2 is FQNNGV in the germline V gene. V lost 5 bases and J lost 4, with 16 bases in between. The length of the CDR3 is 15 residues. The CDR3 DNA reads as TGTGCCAGCAGCCAAAGGGCGCTAGCTTCAGATACGCAGTATTTT. Its protein is CASSQRALASDTQYF.

This sequence joins TRBV27 and TRBJ2-1; 13 bases fit TRBD2. The CDR3 has 16 amino acids. CDR1 and CDR2 (germline): MNHEY, SMNVEV (reference sequence). The junction had 9 bases not matched to a gene; V was cut back by 7 bases and J by 6 bases. The CDR3 loop is CASNETSGRAGNEQFF. The CDR3 DNA is TGTGCCAGCAATGAAACTAGCGGGAGGGCCGGCAATGAGCAGTTCTTC.

This chain links TRBV5-6 with TRBJ1-2; D is perhaps TRBD1 (5 bases). The ends were cut back, 4 bases at V and 8 bases at J, with 15 bases in the middle. The CDR3 runs to 13 residues. From germline, CDR1 is SGHDT and CDR2 YYEEEE. This chain's CDR3 is CASSETGTGGYTF. The CDR3 region has the DNA TGTGCCAGCAGCGAGACGGGGACGGGGGGCTACACCTTC.

This clone was picked up one time. J is TRBJ1-4 and V is TRBV7-2; 8 bases are shared with TRBD1. From germline, CDR1 is SGHTA and CDR2 FQGNSA. The CDR3 is made up of 19 amino acids. With V trimmed by 1 base and J by 5 bases, 15 bases remained unmatched. The CDR3 region has the DNA TGTGCCAGCAGCTTAGGATTCGGGACAGGCTATTCGGTCAATGAAAAACTGTTTTTT. This sequence encodes CASSLGFGTGYSVNEKLFF.

V and J are TRBV5-4 and TRBJ1-2; D is possibly TRBD1 (5 bases). Germline CDR1 is SGHNT and CDR2 is YYREEE (reference sequence). The CDR3 sequence is 15 residues long. Trimming left V 4 bases short and J 2 bases short, with 15 bases between. CDR3 in DNA: TGTGCCAGCAGCACCCGAGAACAGGCCAACTATGGCTACACCTTC. This sequence encodes CASSTREQANYGYTF. The full variable domain, completed using reference TRBV5-4 and TRBJ1-2, is ETGVTQSPTHLIKTRGQQVTLRCSSQSGHNTVSWYQQALGQGPQFIFQYYREEENGRGNFPPRFSGLQFPNYSSELNVNALELDDSALYLCASSTREQANYGYTFGSGTRLTVV.

This clone was recorded only once. The rearrangement uses TRBV5-1 and TRBJ2-7; D remains ambiguous. Trimming took off 0 bases at V and 7 bases at J, with 20 bases between the two ends. In germline, CDR1 is SGHRS, CDR2 YFSETQ. The CDR3 extends over 16 amino acids. CDR3 region: CASSLEWASPPGEQYF. CDR3 DNA sequence: TGCGCCAGCAGCTTGGAATGGGCTAGTCCCCCAGGTGAGCAGTACTTC.

A single count supports this clone. The CDR3 DNA sequence: TGTGCCAGCAGCACTGGACAGGGGGCCGGCGAAAAACTGTTTTTT. It codes for CASSTGQGAGEKLFF. The rearrangement links TRBV5-5 to TRBJ1-4; 11 nucleotides agree with TRBD1. The V gene's germline CDR1 is SGHKS and CDR2 YYEKEE (reference sequence). V dropped 4 bases and J dropped 8; count of bases not matched to a gene: 7. This CDR3 has 15 amino acids.

The gene calls are TRBV21-1 and TRBJ1-5; no DNA check was done on the table's D call, TRBD1. TRBV21-1 is tagged as a pseudogene. This CDR3 is built from 17 residues. The CDR3 nucleotides are TGTGCCAGCAGCAACCCTGGGACAGGGGGTAGCAATCAGCCCCAGCATTTT. Protein: CASSNPGTGGSNQPQHF.